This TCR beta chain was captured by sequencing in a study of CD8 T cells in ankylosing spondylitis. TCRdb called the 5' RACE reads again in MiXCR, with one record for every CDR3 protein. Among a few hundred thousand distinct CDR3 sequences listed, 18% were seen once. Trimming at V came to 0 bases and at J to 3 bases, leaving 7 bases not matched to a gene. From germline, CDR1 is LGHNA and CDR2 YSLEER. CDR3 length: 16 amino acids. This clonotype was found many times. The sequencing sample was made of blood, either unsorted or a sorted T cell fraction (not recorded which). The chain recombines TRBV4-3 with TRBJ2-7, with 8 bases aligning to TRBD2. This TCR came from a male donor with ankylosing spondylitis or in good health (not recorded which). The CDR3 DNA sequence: TGCGCCAGCAGCCAAGATTCTCGCGGGGGGAGCTACGAGCAGTACTTC. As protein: CASSQDSRGGSYEQYF.